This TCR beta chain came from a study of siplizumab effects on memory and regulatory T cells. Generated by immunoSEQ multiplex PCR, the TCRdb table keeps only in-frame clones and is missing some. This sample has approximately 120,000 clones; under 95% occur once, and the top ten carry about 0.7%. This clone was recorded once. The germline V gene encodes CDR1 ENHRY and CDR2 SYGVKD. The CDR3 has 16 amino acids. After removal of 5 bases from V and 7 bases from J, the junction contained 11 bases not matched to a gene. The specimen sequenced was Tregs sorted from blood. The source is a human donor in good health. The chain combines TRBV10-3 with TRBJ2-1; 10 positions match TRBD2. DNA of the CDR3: TGTGCCATCAGTACAAAACTAGCGGGACTTCTTAATGAGCAGTTCTTC. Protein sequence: CAISTKLAGLLNEQFF.